The 2 T cell receptor beta chains reported below all come from one sample, sequenced in a study of blood T cell repertoires in COVID-19. Method: immunoSEQ multiplex PCR; TCRdb's copy keeps in-frame clones and lacks some. The table has about 300,000 clones, around 92% seen once. Sequencing input: PBMCs or T cells enriched from blood (not recorded which). All receptors derive from a woman in her forties or fifties who had been exposed to COVID-19.

This clone occurred once. The genes are TRBV7-2 and TRBJ1-4; TRBD1 is a possible D gene (5 bases). The length of the CDR3 is 15 residues. CDR1 and CDR2 from the germline V gene are SGHTA and FQGNSA. With 6 bases removed from V and 0 bases from J, the gap between germline ends came to 11 bases. This CDR3 reads CASRPTGPTNEKLFF. The CDR3 DNA reads as TGTGCCAGCAGACCTACAGGACCAACTAATGAAAAACTGTTTTTT.

The chain has TRBV7-8 and TRBJ2-3, with 7 bases fitting TRBD1. The CDR3 is 17 amino acids. The trim removed 3 bases at V and 0 bases at J, leaving 9 bases unmatched. The germline V gene encodes CDR1 SGHVS and CDR2 FQNEAQ. Written as DNA, the CDR3 is TGTGCCAGCAGCTTTCAACCGGGACAGTCTAGCACAGATACGCAGTATTTT. Its protein is CASSFQPGQSSTDTQYF.